The 12 T cell receptor beta chains below were found in one sample sequenced in a study of identical twins. TCRdb reprocessed the 5' RACE reads via MiXCR and lists one record per CDR3 protein. Altogether some 690,000 distinct CDR3 sequences are present, about 20% being singletons, with the ten largest covering 4% to 4.5%. These same records also appear under a second study, on T cells expressing NK-cell markers.

The sequencing sample was made of PBMCs. These TCRs come from a woman younger than 35 in good health.

The chain couples TRBV7-9 to TRBJ2-7, with 9 positions matching TRBD1. The CDR3 is 16 residues long. V shed 5 bases, J shed 5 bases, and the junction held 13 bases outside the gene matches. CDR1 is SEHNR and CDR2 is FQNEAQ in the germline V gene (reference sequence). CDR3: CASSPSLGTGIHEQYF. The DNA for the CDR3 is TGTGCCAGCAGCCCTAGCCTCGGGACAGGGATCCACGAGCAGTACTTC.

This chain joins TRBV15 and TRBJ1-3; 8 bases are shared with TRBD1. The CDR3 is made up of 17 amino acids. Germline values: CDR1 LNHNV, CDR2 YYDKDF (reference sequence). V lost 1 base, J lost 6 bases, and 11 bases stayed unmatched. In nucleotides, the CDR3 is TGTGCCACCAGCAGAGGTTTACCAGGACAGGGCGAAAACACCATATATTTT. Translated, it gives CATSRGLPGQGENTIYF.

The V gene is TRBV12-3 or TRBV12-4, the J gene TRBJ2-1, with D possibly TRBD1 on 6 matching bases. CDR3 length: 13 amino acids. The V end lost 7 bases, the J end lost 4 bases, and 11 bases lay between the germline ends. CDR3 in DNA: TGTGCCAGCACCACCCAGGGGTACAATGAGCAGTTCTTC. Amino acid sequence: CASTTQGYNEQFF.

For the CDR3, the DNA is TGTGCCAGCAGCTGGGACAGGGCGGGCAATCAGCCCCAGCATTTT. This translates into CASSWDRAGNQPQHF. The chain is built from TRBV6-1 and TRBJ1-5, with 9 bases fitting TRBD1. Germline CDR1 is MNHNS and CDR2 is SASEGT. The CDR3 totals 15 residues. Trimming took 6 bases from V and 2 from J; bases not matched to a gene: 5.

A few counts support this clonotype. This chain joins TRBV2 and TRBJ2-1, with 11 positions matching TRBD2. From germline, CDR1 is SNHLY and CDR2 FYNNEI. V lost 2 bases to trimming and J lost 9 bases; unmatched junction nucleotides: 3. The CDR3 length is 14 residues. As DNA, the CDR3 is TGTGCCAGCAGTGAACTAGCGGGAGGAGTTGAGCAGTTCTTC. Amino acids: CASSELAGGVEQFF.

The chain couples TRBV29-1 to TRBJ2-3; the match to TRBD2 covers 10 bases. The junction had 8 bases not matched to a gene; V was cut back by 8 bases and J by 6 bases. CDR1 SQVTM and CDR2 ANQGSEA come from the germline V gene. The CDR3 length is 13 residues. CDR3 bases: TGCAGCATTAGCGGGAGGAGACCGGATACGCAGTATTTT. Residues: CSISGRRPDTQYF.

This clonotype was detected only a few times. V and J are TRBV10-3 and TRBJ2-5; either TRBD1 or TRBD2 may fit D (6 bases each). Germline loops: CDR1 ENHRY, CDR2 SYGVKD. There are 15 residues in the CDR3. The V and J ends lost 8 bases and 3 bases respectively, with 19 bases between them. In nucleotides, the CDR3 is TGTGCCATCGGGGGCGGACGGGGGTTAAAAGAGACCCAGTACTTC. This sequence encodes CAIGGGRGLKETQYF.

This clonotype was seen only a few times. The rearrangement uses TRBV9 and TRBJ2-7; 12 bases match TRBD2. Germline V gene lookup returns CDR1 SGDLS and CDR2 YYNGEE. With V trimmed by 4 bases and J by 1 base, 12 bases remained unmatched. There are 18 residues in the CDR3. The CDR3 loop is CASSPAGRGTSGSYEQYF. Written as DNA, the CDR3 is TGTGCCAGCAGCCCAGCAGGGCGGGGGACTAGCGGGTCCTACGAGCAGTACTTC.

Comments on this clonotype: Being one base from a much bigger clone, this may be a read error. The V call is TRBV9, the J call TRBJ1-2; D not certain. Per germline, CDR1 SGDLS and CDR2 YYNGEE. The CDR3 has 12 amino acids. The germline V and J ends were trimmed by 0 bases and 7 bases, with 7 bases remaining between them. CDR3 residues: CASSVDGSGYTF. For the CDR3, the DNA is TGTGCCAGCAGCGTAGACGGTTCTGGCTACACCTTC.

The genes are TRBV3-1 and TRBJ2-7; no clear D. From germline, CDR1 is LGHDT and CDR2 YNNKEL (reference sequence). The CDR3 length is 14 residues. V was shortened by 4 bases and J by 0 bases, with 10 bases between the two germline ends. The CDR3 region has the DNA TGTGCCAGCAGCCGGGTGGTTACCTCCTACGAGCAGTACTTC. It codes for CASSRVVTSYEQYF.

This clonotype was counted at least ten times. V gene TRBV5-1 combines with J gene TRBJ2-3; a possible D gene is TRBD1 (5 bases). Per germline, CDR1 SGHRS and CDR2 YFSETQ. V was shortened by 2 bases and J by 4 bases, with 11 bases between the two germline ends. The CDR3 consists of 14 residues. DNA for the CDR3: TGCGCCAGCAGCTTCGGGCAGGGCCCAGATACGCAGTATTTT. It codes for CASSFGQGPDTQYF.

This clonotype was observed at least ten times. This chain joins TRBV6-6 and TRBJ1-4; D is unresolved. The CDR3 consists of 13 residues. Trimming cost V 2 bases and J 8 bases, with 9 bases left between them. From germline, CDR1 is MNHNY and CDR2 SVGAGI (reference sequence). The CDR3 is CASSYEDWEKLFF. The CDR3 coding sequence is TGTGCCAGCAGTTACGAGGACTGGGAAAAACTGTTTTTT.